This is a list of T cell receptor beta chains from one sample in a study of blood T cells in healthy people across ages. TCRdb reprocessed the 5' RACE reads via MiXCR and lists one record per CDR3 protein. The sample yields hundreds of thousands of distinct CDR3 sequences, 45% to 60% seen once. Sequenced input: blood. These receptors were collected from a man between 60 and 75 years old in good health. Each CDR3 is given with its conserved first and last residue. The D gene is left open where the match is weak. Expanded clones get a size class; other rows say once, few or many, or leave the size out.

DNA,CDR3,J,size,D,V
TGCGCCAGCAGCTTGTTCCCAGCGGGAAATACGCAGTATTTT,CASSLFPAGNTQYF,TRBJ2-3,few,TRBD2,TRBV5-1
TGTGCCAGCAGCTTAGATCGGGGGGAGTTGAACACTGAAGCTTTCTTT,CASSLDRGELNTEAFF,TRBJ1-1,.,.,TRBV11-3
TGTGCCAGCAGCACAAGACGTGGGCAGGGGGCCTACGAGCAGTACTTC,CASSTRRGQGAYEQYF,TRBJ2-7,few,TRBD1,TRBV7-8
TGTGCCATCAGTGAGAGGGGGACGGTGAACACTGAAGCTTTCTTT,CAISERGTVNTEAFF,TRBJ1-1,few,.,TRBV10-3
TGTGCCAGCCGGCGGCTGTATAGCTCCTACGAGCAGTACTTC,CASRRLYSSYEQYF,TRBJ2-7,few,.,TRBV12-3/TRBV12-4
TGTGCCAGCAGTTACGTGGGGGCAGGAGGGGAGCAGTACTTC,CASSYVGAGGEQYF,TRBJ2-7,.,.,TRBV6-2/TRBV6-3
TGCAGCTATGCAAAGGACATTTCCTACGAGCAGTACTTC,CSYAKDISYEQYF,TRBJ2-7,.,.,TRBV29-1
TGTGCCATCAGCGGCGGCTACAATGAGCAGTTCTTC,CAISGGYNEQFF,TRBJ2-1,.,.,TRBV10-3
TGCAGCGTTGAAGAGATGGGACAGGCCTACAATGAGCAGTTCTTC,CSVEEMGQAYNEQFF,TRBJ2-1,few,TRBD1,TRBV29-1
TGTGCCAGCAGTGAATCCCACACTAGCGGGGGCACCGGGCATACGCAGTATTTT,CASSESHTSGGTGHTQYF,TRBJ2-3,few,TRBD2,TRBV6-1
TGCGGCGTTGCCAGTCCTGGGGACGAGCAGTACTTC,CGVASPGDEQYF,TRBJ2-7,.,.,TRBV29-1
TGTGCCAGCAGCTTGGGCGGGGGCGCCTTCGACGAGCAGTACTTC,CASSLGGGAFDEQYF,TRBJ2-7,.,.,TRBV5-6
TGTGCCAGCTCAACGAACACAGATACGCAGTATTTT,CASSTNTDTQYF,TRBJ2-3,few,.,TRBV18
TGTGCCAGCAGGAACAGCGGCTATAATTCACCCCTCCACTTT,CASRNSGYNSPLHF,TRBJ1-6,.,.,TRBV12-3/TRBV12-4
TGTGCCAGCAGCCAAGACGGGGGGGGCGCAGGCCCTGAAGCTTTCTTT,CASSQDGGGAGPEAFF,TRBJ1-1,.,.,TRBV3-1
TGTGCCAGCAGTTACTCGAGTTGGGACCGTGCCGACGAGCAGTACTTC,CASSYSSWDRADEQYF,TRBJ2-7,.,.,TRBV6-5
TGCAGTGCTTTCCAGGGAGGGACAGTGGACTATGGCTACACCTTC,CSAFQGGTVDYGYTF,TRBJ1-2,.,TRBD1,TRBV20-1
TGTGCCACCTGGATTGGCCCCAACAATGAGCAGTTCTTC,CATWIGPNNEQFF,TRBJ2-1,many,.,TRBV10-3
TGCAGTGCTCACAACAGGGGACGTGGCGGCTACACCTTC,CSAHNRGRGGYTF,TRBJ1-2,.,TRBD1,TRBV20-1
TGTGCCATCAGTGAGGGACAGGACACAGATACGCAGTATTTT,CAISEGQDTDTQYF,TRBJ2-3,.,TRBD1,TRBV10-3
TGCAGTGCCTTATCGACTAGCGGGAGGGGGGAGCTGTTTTTT,CSALSTSGRGELFF,TRBJ2-2,.,TRBD2,TRBV20-1
TGCAGTGCCCATCCCCAGGGGGGACTTGAAAAACTGTTTTTT,CSAHPQGGLEKLFF,TRBJ1-4,many,TRBD1,TRBV20-1
TGTGCCAGCGGGGTGAGGGGGAATCAGCCCCAGCATTTT,CASGVRGNQPQHF,TRBJ1-5,.,.,TRBV7-2
TGCAGTGCTCCTGGACAGACATATGGCTACACCTTC,CSAPGQTYGYTF,TRBJ1-2,.,.,TRBV20-1
TGCAGGGCTAGAGTGGGCCCCTACGAGCAGTACTTC,CRARVGPYEQYF,TRBJ2-7,.,.,TRBV20-1
TGCAGTGCTTATCCGGGACAGGCGTCCCTCTCTAACTATGGCTACACCTTC,CSAYPGQASLSNYGYTF,TRBJ1-2,few,TRBD1,TRBV20-1
TGCAGCGTTGGACCGGGGGCAGGAGTATACAATGAGCAGTTCTTC,CSVGPGAGVYNEQFF,TRBJ2-1,.,.,TRBV29-1
TGTGCCAGCAGTGAGGAGGGGACCCAGTACTTC,CASSEEGTQYF,TRBJ2-5,few,.,TRBV2
TGTGCCAGCAGCCGGGACCCCAAGGATGGCTACACCTTC,CASSRDPKDGYTF,TRBJ1-2,.,.,TRBV28
TGTGCCAGCAGCTGGCAAAGTGGTCCAGATACGCAGTATTTT,CASSWQSGPDTQYF,TRBJ2-3,.,.,TRBV11-2
TGTGCCACCAGCAGAGAGAGACTACCTAACCAGTACTTC,CATSRERLPNQYF,TRBJ2-5,.,.,TRBV15
TGCAGTGCCTTCCGGGACAGCCCCTACGAGCAGTACTTC,CSAFRDSPYEQYF,TRBJ2-7,few,TRBD1,TRBV20-1
TGTGCCAGCAGCTTAGGCGGTACAACCTACGAGCAGTACTTC,CASSLGGTTYEQYF,TRBJ2-7,.,.,TRBV13
TGCGCCAGCAGCCAAGAACTCAGTGCCTCGTTCACAGATACGCAGTATTTT,CASSQELSASFTDTQYF,TRBJ2-3,few,.,TRBV4-1
TGTGCCTGGAGAAGCGCTGGGGCCAACGTCCTGACTTTC,CAWRSAGANVLTF,TRBJ2-6,.,.,TRBV30
TGCGCCAGCAGCTCCCAGGGGGGAGGAACCACTGAAGCTTTCTTT,CASSSQGGGTTEAFF,TRBJ1-1,many,TRBD1,TRBV5-1
TGTGCCAGCAGCCCAGGGGAGTCTACGCAGTATTTT,CASSPGESTQYF,TRBJ2-3,few,.,TRBV11-1
TGCAGTGCTTTCCGACAGAACACAGATACGCAGTATTTT,CSAFRQNTDTQYF,TRBJ2-3,.,.,TRBV20-1
TGTGCCAGCAGACCTGGTGGCTTCAGCTCCTACAATGAGCAGTTCTTC,CASRPGGFSSYNEQFF,TRBJ2-1,.,.,TRBV2
TGTGCCAGCAGAGTACTAGCGGGGGGGCCCCGAGAGACCCAGTACTTC,CASRVLAGGPRETQYF,TRBJ2-5,many,TRBD2,TRBV6-2/TRBV6-3
TGTGCCAGCAGCCAGACGACAGGGTTATACAATGAGCAGTTCTTC,CASSQTTGLYNEQFF,TRBJ2-1,few,TRBD1,TRBV3-1
TGTGCCAGCAGTTACACTAGGACAGGATCTCAAGAGACCCAGTACTTC,CASSYTRTGSQETQYF,TRBJ2-5,.,TRBD1,TRBV6-2/TRBV6-3
TGCAGCGCCCGGGGGAGACTGCCGGGGGATACGCAGTATTTT,CSARGRLPGDTQYF,TRBJ2-3,few,.,TRBV29-1
TGTGCCAGTTCCGGGACAGGGGTAGATACGCAGTATTTT,CASSGTGVDTQYF,TRBJ2-3,few,TRBD1,TRBV27
TGTGCCAGCAGCAACCCCACAGATACGCAGTATTTT,CASSNPTDTQYF,TRBJ2-3,.,.,TRBV3-1
TGCGCCAGCAGCTTGTCGGGAACAGGGACCGAGACCTACGAGCAGTACTTC,CASSLSGTGTETYEQYF,TRBJ2-7,.,.,TRBV5-1
TGCAGTGCTTGGGACCCGGACAGGGGGAAACACAATGAGCAGTTCTTC,CSAWDPDRGKHNEQFF,TRBJ2-1,.,TRBD1,TRBV20-1
TGCAGTGCTAGTGAGCGGGGGGGCCAAGAGACCCAGTACTTC,CSASERGGQETQYF,TRBJ2-5,.,TRBD2,TRBV20-1
TGTGCCAGCAGGAATCAGGGGTCCTCCTACGAGCAGTACTTC,CASRNQGSSYEQYF,TRBJ2-7,.,.,TRBV28
TGTGCCATCAGTGGACAATACGGACAGGGGGCCGGGAACTATGGCTACACCTTC,CAISGQYGQGAGNYGYTF,TRBJ1-2,.,TRBD1,TRBV10-3
TGTGCCAGCAGCTTAGACCGCGGGGTGCGACAGCCCCAGCATTTT,CASSLDRGVRQPQHF,TRBJ1-5,.,.,TRBV7-2